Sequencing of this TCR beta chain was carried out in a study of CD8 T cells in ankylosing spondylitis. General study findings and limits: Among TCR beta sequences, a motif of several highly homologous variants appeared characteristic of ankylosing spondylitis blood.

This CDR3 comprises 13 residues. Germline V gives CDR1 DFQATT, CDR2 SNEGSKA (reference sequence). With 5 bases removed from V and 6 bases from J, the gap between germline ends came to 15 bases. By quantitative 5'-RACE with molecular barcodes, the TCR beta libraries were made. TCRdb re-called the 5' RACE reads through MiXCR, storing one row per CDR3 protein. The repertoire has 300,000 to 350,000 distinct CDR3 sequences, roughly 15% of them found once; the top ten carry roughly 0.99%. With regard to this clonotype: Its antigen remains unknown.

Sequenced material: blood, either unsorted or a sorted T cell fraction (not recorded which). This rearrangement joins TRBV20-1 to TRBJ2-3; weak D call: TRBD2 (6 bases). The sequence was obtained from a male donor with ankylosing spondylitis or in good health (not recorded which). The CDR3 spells CSAGGLLSDTQYF. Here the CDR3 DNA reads TGCAGTGCTGGGGGACTTCTCTCGGATACGCAGTATTTT.